Below, 28 T cell receptor beta chains from the same sample are listed, as sequenced in a study of T cells in Graves' hyperthyroidism and ophthalmopathy. Amplification of TCR beta CDR3 regions was performed using RNA transcripts as template. First-round RT-PCR targeting the TCR CDR3 was performed with the HTBI primer set. One entry per CDR3 protein, called by TCRdb with MiXCR from the multiplex PCR reads. The sample gives fewer than 900,000 distinct CDR3 sequences, about a sixth of which show up once; approximately 8% is in the top ten. The sequenced sample was blood. Receptors originate from a man aged 18 to 35 with Graves' hyperthyroidism.

V and J are TRBV10-2 and TRBJ2-3; the D is unclear. The germline gives CDR1 WSHSY, CDR2 SAAADI. CDR3 length: 13 amino acids. Between the trimmed V and J ends, which lost 2 bases and 2 bases, there was a span of 5 bases. This chain's CDR3 is CASSEHYTDTQYF. CDR3 sequence (DNA): TGCGCCAGCAGTGAGCACTACACAGATACGCAGTATTTT.

The sample holds many counts of this clonotype. The genes are TRBV28 and TRBJ2-1; the match to TRBD2 covers 12 bases. The V gene's germline CDR1 is MDHEN and CDR2 SYDVKM. The length of the CDR3 is 17 residues. The junction had 12 bases not matched to a gene; V was cut back by 8 bases and J by 4 bases. The CDR3 nucleotides read TGTGCCAGCTCGGGGACTAGCGGGTTCATGGGATACAATGAGCAGTTCTTC. This codes for CASSGTSGFMGYNEQFF.

This clonotype was found a few times. The chain joins TRBV30 to TRBJ2-3; no clear D gene. There are 15 residues in the CDR3. With 2 bases removed from V and 1 base from J, the gap between germline ends came to 13 bases. The germline CDR1 and CDR2 sequences are GTSNPN and SVGIG (reference sequence). The CDR3 loop is CAWSSLTTRTDTQYF. CDR3 bases: TGTGCCTGGAGTTCCCTCACTACCCGCACAGATACGCAGTATTTT. Variable domain in full (rest from reference TRBV30 and TRBJ2-3): SQTIHQWPATLVQPVGSPLSLECTVEGTSNPNLYWYRQAAGRGLQLLFYSVGIGQISSEVPQNLSASRPQDRQFILSSKKLLLSDSGFYLCAWSSLTTRTDTQYFGPGTRLTVL.

This clonotype was seen more than once but under ten times. The chain links TRBV18 to TRBJ2-5; D ambiguous. The germline V gene encodes CDR1 KGHSH and CDR2 LQKENI. The V end was cut by 3 bases, the J end by 6 bases, with 5 bases between. This CDR3 spans 11 amino acids. Here the CDR3 reads CASSPAQTQYF. The CDR3 nucleotides are TGTGCCAGCTCACCGGCACAGACCCAGTACTTC.

At least ten counts were recorded for this clonotype. CDR3 amino acids: CASSVGIASEQYF. CDR3 coding DNA: TGTGCCAGCAGCGTGGGTATAGCTTCCGAGCAGTACTTC. The rearrangement joins TRBV9 to TRBJ2-7, with D uncertain. V lost 2 bases, J lost 6 bases, and 12 bases lay in between. Germline values: CDR1 SGDLS, CDR2 YYNGEE. The length of the CDR3 is 13 residues. The full variable domain, rest sourced from reference TRBV9 and TRBJ2-7, is DSGVTQTPKHLITATGQRVTLRCSPRSGDLSVYWYQQSLDQGLQFLIQYYNGEERAKGNILERFSAQQFPDLHSELNLSSLELGDSALYFCASSVGIASEQYFGPGTRLTVT.

This clonotype was detected many times. This rearrangement joins TRBV28 to TRBJ2-5; a possible D gene is TRBD1 (6 bases). The V end was cut by 3 bases, the J end by 3 bases, with 11 bases between. CDR1 and CDR2 from the germline V gene are MDHEN and SYDVKM. The CDR3 runs to 14 residues. The CDR3 sequence: CASSFGTTKETQYF. The CDR3 DNA reads as TGTGCCAGCAGTTTTGGGACAACCAAAGAGACCCAGTACTTC.

This chain joins TRBV19 and TRBJ2-1, with 12 positions matching TRBD1. Germline values: CDR1 LNHDA, CDR2 SQIVND (reference sequence). The CDR3 loop spans 16 amino acids. V lost 3 bases, J lost 7 bases, and 7 bases stayed unmatched. The chain's CDR3 is CASSIYMGQGANEQFF. In nucleotides, the CDR3 is TGTGCCAGTAGTATTTATATGGGACAGGGGGCTAATGAGCAGTTCTTC. The variable domain in full, completed from reference TRBV19 and TRBJ2-1, reads DGGITQSPKYLFRKEGQNVTLSCEQNLNHDAMYWYRQDPGQGLRLIYYSQIVNDFQKGDIAEGYSVSREKKESFPLTVTSAQKNPTAFYLCASSIYMGQGANEQFFGPGTRLTVL.

In this sample, this clonotype turned up a few times. The conserved phenylalanine or tryptophan is not found at the CDR3 terminus, so this likely reflects a read error. The chain employs TRBV20-1 and TRBJ2-7; no reliable D call. The CDR3 sequence is 13 residues long. Trimming pared 3 bases from V and 0 bases from J, leaving 9 bases between. Germline CDR1 and CDR2: DFQATT and SNEGSKA (reference sequence). The CDR3 coding sequence is TGCAGTGCTAGCACCCCCAGCTCCTACGAGCAGTACCTC. This gives the protein CSASTPSSYEQYL.

The chain carries TRBV3-1 and TRBJ2-2; D ambiguous. Looked up from germline, CDR1 is LGHDT and CDR2 is YNNKEL (reference sequence). Trimming removed 0 bases at V and 4 bases at J, with 6 bases between. CDR3 size: 14 residues. The CDR3 region is CASSQDVGTGELFF. DNA for the CDR3: TGTGCCAGCAGCCAAGATGTGGGCACCGGGGAGCTGTTTTTT. The variable domain in full, completed from reference TRBV3-1 and TRBJ2-2, reads DTAVSQTPKYLVTQMGNDKSIKCEQNLGHDTMYWYKQDSKKFLKIMFSYNNKELIINETVPNRFSPKSPDKAHLNLHINSLELGDSAVYFCASSQDVGTGELFFGEGSRLTVL.

This clonotype was detected only a few times. The chain employs TRBV9 and TRBJ1-2; 11 nucleotides align to TRBD1. There are 16 residues in the CDR3. Germline lookup yields CDR1 SGDLS and CDR2 YYNGEE. V dropped 3 bases and J dropped 5; count of bases not matched to a gene: 9. The CDR3 DNA reads as TGTGCCAGCAGCGCCACTCCCGGGACAGGGGGTTATGGCTACACCTTC. Protein: CASSATPGTGGYGYTF.

The chain is built from TRBV9 and TRBJ2-7, with D possibly TRBD1 on 6 matching bases. CDR1 is SGDLS, CDR2 YYNGEE, per germline. The CDR3 sequence is 17 residues long. V lost 3 bases and J 4 bases, leaving 23 bases between the germline ends. This CDR3 is CASSAPQEGVRDYEQYF. The CDR3, as DNA: TGTGCCAGCAGCGCCCCCCAAGAGGGGGTGAGGGATTACGAGCAGTACTTC.

This clonotype has only a few counts. This sequence joins TRBV7-9 and TRBJ1-2, with D possibly TRBD1 on 5 matching bases. The CDR3 sequence is 11 residues long. V was clipped by 8 bases and J by 8 bases, with 12 bases between them. Germline V lookup: CDR1 SEHNR, CDR2 FQNEAQ (reference sequence). The CDR3 here is CASGADFGYTF. In DNA form, the CDR3 reads TGTGCCAGCGGGGCGGATTTCGGCTACACCTTC.

In its sample, this clonotype was seen many times. The chain combines TRBV6-2 or TRBV6-3 with TRBJ2-7; 7 bases map to TRBD2. Germline lookup yields CDR1 MNHEY and CDR2 SVGEGT. Losses at the gene ends were 5 bases for V and 3 bases for J; bases not matched to a gene: 10. This CDR3 comprises 15 residues. DNA of the CDR3: TGTGCCAGCAGTGAGCCTAGCGGAGCACTCTACGAGCAGTACTTC. This translates into CASSEPSGALYEQYF.

In this sample, this clonotype turned up many times. The V gene is TRBV11-3, the J gene TRBJ2-5, with D unresolved. In germline, CDR1 is SGHNT, CDR2 YENEEA. Trimming removed 3 bases from V and 5 bases from J, with 16 bases in between. The CDR3 spans 15 residues. The CDR3: CASSLGHHFVETQYF. The DNA for the CDR3 is TGTGCCAGCAGCTTGGGTCACCATTTTGTTGAGACCCAGTACTTC.

In its sample, this clonotype was seen many times. V usage is TRBV7-2 and J usage is TRBJ2-5, with D perhaps TRBD2 (5 bases). The CDR3 has 11 residues. Germline CDR1 and CDR2: SGHTA and FQGNSA. V was clipped by 5 bases and J by 5 bases, with 6 bases between them. Here the CDR3 reads CASSTGETQYF. The CDR3 DNA is TGTGCCAGCAGCACGGGGGAGACCCAGTACTTC.

This clonotype was observed at least ten times. CDR3 sequence reads: CASSLAQGESSPGYTQYF. The CDR3 DNA is TGTGCCAGCAGCTTAGCCCAGGGGGAGTCTTCTCCAGGTTATACGCAGTATTTT. The chain carries TRBV7-2 and TRBJ2-3, with 7 nucleotides matching TRBD1. Per the germline V gene, CDR1 is SGHTA and CDR2 is FQGNSA. CDR3 length: 18 residues. V shed 0 bases, J shed 7 bases, and the junction held 16 bases outside the gene matches.

The sample holds many counts of this clonotype. V and J are TRBV18 and TRBJ2-1; 10 nucleotides match TRBD1. The CDR3 has 14 residues. Germline CDR1 reads KGHSH; CDR2 reads LQKENI. V dropped 8 bases and J dropped 3; count of bases not matched to a gene: 4. This chain's CDR3 is CASSRDRGYNEQFF. CDR3 nucleotide sequence: TGTGCCAGCAGCCGGGACAGGGGCTACAATGAGCAGTTCTTC.

This clonotype was seen at least ten times. V and J are TRBV18 and TRBJ2-7; TRBD1 agrees at 8 bases. The CDR3 length is 14 residues. Germline CDR1 KGHSH, CDR2 LQKENI. V lost 2 bases to trimming and J lost 5 bases; unmatched junction nucleotides: 5. The CDR3 here is CASSPVDRDDEQYF. CDR3 nucleotide sequence: TGTGCCAGCTCACCAGTGGACAGGGACGACGAGCAGTACTTC.

In its sample, this clonotype was seen a few times. The J gene is TRBJ2-7, the V gene TRBV7-2; tentatively, D is TRBD2 (6 bases). Germline lookup yields CDR1 SGHTA and CDR2 FQGNSA. Trimming took 3 bases from V and 1 from J, leaving 16 bases between them. CDR3 length equals 16 residues. The CDR3 here is CASSFHSGYSSYEQYF. The CDR3 DNA sequence: TGTGCCAGCAGCTTCCATAGCGGTTATTCTTCCTACGAGCAGTACTTC.

Many counts were recorded for this clonotype. V usage is TRBV28 and J usage is TRBJ1-1, with D hard to call. The CDR3 runs to 14 residues. V was pared by 6 bases and J by 0 bases, with 11 bases between. Germline V gene lookup returns CDR1 MDHEN and CDR2 SYDVKM. The CDR3 loop reads CASRIQQLNTEAFF. The CDR3 region has the DNA TGTGCCAGCAGGATACAACAACTGAACACTGAAGCTTTCTTT. Supplemented by reference TRBV28 and TRBJ1-1, the full variable domain reads DVKVTQSSRYLVKRTGEKVFLECVQDMDHENMFWYRQDPGLGLRLIYFSYDVKMKEKGDIPEGYSVSREKKERFSLILESASTNQTSMYLCASRIQQLNTEAFFGQGTRLTVV.

V usage is TRBV7-2 and J usage is TRBJ1-4; D call uncertain. The CDR3 has 13 amino acids. Germline CDR1 is SGHTA and CDR2 is FQGNSA. V shed 8 bases and J shed 3 bases, with 10 bases lying between them. CDR3 nucleotides: TGTGCCAGCGGACGAGGGCCTAATGAAAAACTGTTTTTT. Translating gives CASGRGPNEKLFF. Combining the CDR3 with reference TRBV7-2 and TRBJ1-4 gives the whole variable domain GAGVSQSPSNKVTEKGKDVELRCDPISGHTALYWYRQSLGQGLEFLIYFQGNSAPDKSGLPSDRFSAERTGGSVSTLTIQRTQQEDSAVYLCASGRGPNEKLFFGSGTQLSVL.

This clonotype was observed a few times. The chain uses TRBV7-8 and TRBJ2-1, with D possibly called TRBD1 or TRBD2 (5 bases each). Germline CDR1 reads SGHVS; CDR2 reads FQNEAQ. This CDR3 region has 11 residues. Trimming stripped 5 bases from V and 13 bases from J, with 12 bases between. CDR3 sequence: CASSVRGRQFF. In nucleotides, the CDR3 is TGTGCCAGCAGCGTCCGGGGACGTCAGTTCTTC.

This clonotype was recorded many times. The V gene is TRBV30, the J gene TRBJ1-4; D is perhaps TRBD1 (5 bases). The germline V and J ends were trimmed by 6 bases and 5 bases, with 7 bases remaining between them. The CDR3 spans 11 residues. Germline-derived CDR1 and CDR2 are GTSNPN and SVGIG (reference sequence). CDR3 nucleotides: TGTGCCTGCCGGGGCAATGAAAAACTGTTTTTT. Residues: CACRGNEKLFF.

The J gene is TRBJ2-5, the V gene TRBV29-1, with D unclear. The CDR3 loop spans 11 amino acids. The germline V gene has CDR1 SQVTM and CDR2 ANQGSEA. V lost 5 bases to trimming and J lost 4 bases, with 8 bases between them. The CDR3 DNA sequence: TGCAGCGTTTCTTCCCGAGAGACCCAGTACTTC. It encodes CSVSSRETQYF.

This clonotype was recorded many times. This chain joins TRBV5-4 and TRBJ2-7; the match to TRBD2 covers 11 bases. V trimming: 3 bases; J trimming: 5 bases; junction bases outside the gene matches: 10. The CDR3 is 16 amino acids. The germline V gene has CDR1 SGHNT and CDR2 YYREEE (reference sequence). CDR3 nucleotides: TGTGCCAGCAGCTCCCCCCCCGGGACTAGCGGCAACGAGCAGTACTTC. This sequence encodes CASSSPPGTSGNEQYF.

The chain links TRBV6-9 to TRBJ2-3; TRBD2 matches at 13 bases. Germline trimming cut 3 bases from V and 6 bases from J; bases unmatched to any gene: 3. The CDR3 consists of 15 residues. Germline V gene lookup returns CDR1 MNHGY and CDR2 SVAAGI. CDR3 loop: CASSYLTSGRDTQYF. The DNA for the CDR3 is TGTGCCAGCAGTTACTTGACTAGCGGGAGGGATACGCAGTATTTT.

This clonotype was seen a few times. The V gene is TRBV29-1, the J gene TRBJ2-2, with D hard to call. This CDR3 region has 11 residues. Germline V gene data show CDR1 as SQVTM and CDR2 as ANQGSEA. The V gene lost 1 base and the J gene lost 6 bases, with 3 bases spanning the gap. CDR3 sequence (DNA): TGCAGCGTTGAAGGGCCCGGGGAGCTGTTTTTT. Translating it yields CSVEGPGELFF.

This clonotype was found a few times. Here the CDR3 reads CATSQMNTEAFF. CDR3 bases: TGTGCCACCAGCCAGATGAACACTGAAGCTTTCTTT. The rearrangement links TRBV15 to TRBJ1-1; no clear D. The CDR3 runs to 12 residues. The germline V and J ends were trimmed by 5 bases and 0 bases, with 4 bases remaining between them. In germline, CDR1 is LNHNV, CDR2 YYDKDF (reference sequence).